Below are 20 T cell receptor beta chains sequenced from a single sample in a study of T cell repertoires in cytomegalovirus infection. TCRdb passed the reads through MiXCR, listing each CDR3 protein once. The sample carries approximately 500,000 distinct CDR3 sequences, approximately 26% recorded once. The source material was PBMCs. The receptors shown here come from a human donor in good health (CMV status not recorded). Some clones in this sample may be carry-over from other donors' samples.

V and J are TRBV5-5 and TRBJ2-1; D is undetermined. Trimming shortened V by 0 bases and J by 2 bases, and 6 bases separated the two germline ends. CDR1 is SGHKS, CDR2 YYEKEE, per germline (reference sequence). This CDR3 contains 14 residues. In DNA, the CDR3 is TGTGCCAGCAGCTTGGACGCAGCCTACAATGAGCAGTTCTTC. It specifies CASSLDAAYNEQFF. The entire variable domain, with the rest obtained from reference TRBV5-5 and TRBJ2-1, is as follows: DAGVTQSPTHLIKTRGQQVTLRCSPISGHKSVSWYQQVLGQGPQFIFQYYEKEERGRGNFPDRFSARQFPNYSSELNVNALLLGDSALYLCASSLDAAYNEQFFGPGTRLTVL.

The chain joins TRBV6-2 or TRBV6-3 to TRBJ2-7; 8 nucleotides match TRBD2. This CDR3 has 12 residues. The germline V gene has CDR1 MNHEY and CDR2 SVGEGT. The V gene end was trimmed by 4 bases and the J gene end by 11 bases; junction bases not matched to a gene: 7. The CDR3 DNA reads TGTGCCAGCAGTTTCACTAGCGGATCGGAGTACTTC. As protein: CASSFTSGSEYF.

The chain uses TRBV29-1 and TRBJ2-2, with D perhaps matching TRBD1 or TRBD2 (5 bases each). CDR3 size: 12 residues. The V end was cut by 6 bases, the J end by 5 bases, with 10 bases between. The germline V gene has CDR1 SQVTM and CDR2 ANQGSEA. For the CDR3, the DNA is TGCAGCGTGGCGTGGGGGACCGGGGAGCTGTTTTTT. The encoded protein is CSVAWGTGELFF.

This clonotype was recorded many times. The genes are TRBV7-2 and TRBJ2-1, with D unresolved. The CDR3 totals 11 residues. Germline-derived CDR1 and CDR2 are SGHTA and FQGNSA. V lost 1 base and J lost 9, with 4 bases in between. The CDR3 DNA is TGTGCCAGCAGCTTAGTCACTGAGCAGTTCTTC. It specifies CASSLVTEQFF.

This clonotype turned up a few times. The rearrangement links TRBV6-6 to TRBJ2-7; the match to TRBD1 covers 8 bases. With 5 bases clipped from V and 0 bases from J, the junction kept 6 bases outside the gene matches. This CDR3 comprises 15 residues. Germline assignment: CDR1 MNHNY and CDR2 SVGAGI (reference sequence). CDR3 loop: CASSPTGVSSYEQYF. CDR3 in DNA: TGTGCCAGCAGTCCGACAGGGGTTAGCTCCTACGAGCAGTACTTC.

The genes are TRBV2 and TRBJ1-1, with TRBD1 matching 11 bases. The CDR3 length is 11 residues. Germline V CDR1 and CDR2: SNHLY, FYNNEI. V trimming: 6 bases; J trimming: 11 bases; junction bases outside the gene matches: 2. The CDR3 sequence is CASRDRGPAFF. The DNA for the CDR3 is TGTGCCAGCAGGGACAGGGGGCCGGCTTTCTTT.

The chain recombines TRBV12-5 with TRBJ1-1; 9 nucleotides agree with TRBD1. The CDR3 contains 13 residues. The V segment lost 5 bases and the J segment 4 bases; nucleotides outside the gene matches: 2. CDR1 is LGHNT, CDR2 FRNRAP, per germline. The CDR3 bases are TGTGCTAGTGGTACAGGGGGCCGCACTGAAGCTTTCTTT. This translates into CASGTGGRTEAFF.

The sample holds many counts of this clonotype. The CDR3 sequence is CASGVGTGELFF. Written as DNA, the CDR3 is TGTGCCAGCGGGGTGGGCACCGGGGAGCTGTTTTTT. The chain has TRBV6-1 and TRBJ2-2, with unresolved D. The germline V gene encodes CDR1 MNHNS and CDR2 SASEGT. The CDR3 sequence is 12 residues long. The V end lost 8 bases, the J end lost 4 bases, and 8 bases lay between the germline ends.

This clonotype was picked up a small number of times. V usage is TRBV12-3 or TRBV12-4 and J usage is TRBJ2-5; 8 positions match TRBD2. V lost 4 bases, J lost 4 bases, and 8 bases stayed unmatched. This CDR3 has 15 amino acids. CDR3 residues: CASSSDYGGGETQYF. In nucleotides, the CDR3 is TGTGCCAGCAGTTCAGACTACGGGGGGGGAGAGACCCAGTACTTC.

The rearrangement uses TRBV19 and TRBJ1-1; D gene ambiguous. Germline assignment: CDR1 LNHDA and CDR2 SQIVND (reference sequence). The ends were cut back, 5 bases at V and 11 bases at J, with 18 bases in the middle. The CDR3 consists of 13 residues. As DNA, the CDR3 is TGTGCCAGTAGTCGAACGGCGGCTTCTGCGGCTTTCTTT. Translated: CASSRTAASAAFF.

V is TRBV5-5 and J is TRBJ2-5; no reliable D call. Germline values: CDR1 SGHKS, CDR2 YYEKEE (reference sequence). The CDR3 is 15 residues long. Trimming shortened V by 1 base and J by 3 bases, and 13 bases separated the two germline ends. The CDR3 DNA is TGTGCCAGCAGCTTGTGGGCAGGAGTGGAAGAGACCCAGTACTTC. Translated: CASSLWAGVEETQYF.

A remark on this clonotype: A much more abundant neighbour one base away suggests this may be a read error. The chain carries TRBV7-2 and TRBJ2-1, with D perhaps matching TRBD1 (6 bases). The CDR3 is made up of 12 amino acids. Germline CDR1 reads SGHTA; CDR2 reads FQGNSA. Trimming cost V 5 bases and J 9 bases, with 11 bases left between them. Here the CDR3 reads CASSRQASEQFF. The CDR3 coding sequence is TGTGCCAGCAGCCGACAGGCCAGTGAGCAGTTCTTC.

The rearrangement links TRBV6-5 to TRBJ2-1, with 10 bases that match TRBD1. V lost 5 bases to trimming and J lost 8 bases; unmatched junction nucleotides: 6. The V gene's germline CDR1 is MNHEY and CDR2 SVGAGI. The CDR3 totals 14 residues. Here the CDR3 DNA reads TGTGCCAGCAGTCGACAGGGGGCCTTCGATGAGCAGTTCTTC. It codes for CASSRQGAFDEQFF.

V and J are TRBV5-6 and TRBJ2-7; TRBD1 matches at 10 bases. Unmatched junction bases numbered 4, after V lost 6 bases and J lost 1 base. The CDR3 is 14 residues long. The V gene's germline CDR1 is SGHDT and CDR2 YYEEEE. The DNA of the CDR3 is TGTGCCAGCACAAGACAGGGGGCATCCTACGAGCAGTACTTC. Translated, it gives CASTRQGASYEQYF.

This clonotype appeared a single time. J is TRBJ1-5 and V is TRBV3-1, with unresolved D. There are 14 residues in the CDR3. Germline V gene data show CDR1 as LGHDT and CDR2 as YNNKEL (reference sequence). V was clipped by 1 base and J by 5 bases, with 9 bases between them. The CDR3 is CASSQGYTDQPQHF. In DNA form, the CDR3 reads TGTGCCAGCAGCCAAGGTTACACGGATCAGCCCCAGCATTTT.

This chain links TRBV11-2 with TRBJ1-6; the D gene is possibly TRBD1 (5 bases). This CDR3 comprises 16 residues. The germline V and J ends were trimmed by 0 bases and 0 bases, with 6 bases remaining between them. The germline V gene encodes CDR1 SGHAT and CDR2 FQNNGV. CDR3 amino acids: CASSLDRVSYNSPLHF. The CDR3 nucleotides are TGTGCCAGCAGCTTAGACAGGGTCTCCTATAATTCACCCCTCCACTTT.

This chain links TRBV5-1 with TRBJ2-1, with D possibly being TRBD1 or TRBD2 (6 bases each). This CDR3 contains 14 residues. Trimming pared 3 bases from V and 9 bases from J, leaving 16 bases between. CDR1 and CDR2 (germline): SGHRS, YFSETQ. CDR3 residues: CASSWGAPRSEQFF. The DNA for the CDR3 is TGCGCCAGCAGCTGGGGGGCCCCGCGGAGTGAGCAGTTCTTC.

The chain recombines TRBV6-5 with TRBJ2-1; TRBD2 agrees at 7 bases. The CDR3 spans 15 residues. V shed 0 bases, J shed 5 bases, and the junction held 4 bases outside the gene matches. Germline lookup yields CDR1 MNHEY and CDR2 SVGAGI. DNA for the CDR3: TGTGCCAGCAGTTACTCGCGGGAGACAGACAATGAGCAGTTCTTC. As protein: CASSYSRETDNEQFF.

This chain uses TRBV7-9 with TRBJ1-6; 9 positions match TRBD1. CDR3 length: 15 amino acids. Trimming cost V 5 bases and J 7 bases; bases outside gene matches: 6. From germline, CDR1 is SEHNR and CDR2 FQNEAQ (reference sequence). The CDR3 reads CASSTRTGENSPLHF. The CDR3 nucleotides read TGTGCCAGCAGCACGCGGACAGGGGAGAATTCACCCCTCCACTTT.

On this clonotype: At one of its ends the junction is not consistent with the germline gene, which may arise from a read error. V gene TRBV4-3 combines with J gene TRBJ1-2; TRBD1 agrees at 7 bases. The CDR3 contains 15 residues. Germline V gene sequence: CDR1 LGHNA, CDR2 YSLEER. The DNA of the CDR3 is TGCGCCAGCAGCCAAGAGGCCAGGGGGAGCTATGGCTACGCCTTC. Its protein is CASSQEARGSYGYAF.